These T cell receptor beta chains were read from a single sample in a study of T cell responses to AZD1222 COVID-19 vaccine. Here immunoSEQ multiplex PCR was the method, and the copy in TCRdb shows in-frame clones only, minus some. The data contain more than 75,000 clones, around 93% of them singletons. The source material was peripheral blood, sampled on day 0 of AZD1222 vaccination. These receptors came from an adult in good health. The conserved cysteine and the conserved F or W are not part of the CDR3 here. The size of a clone is reported for some rows only, either as once, few or many, or as a class for expanded clones.

TRBJ2-7 | TRBV20-1 | once | SAHRGNEQY
TRBJ2-7 | TRBV6-1 | once | ASSERMGGSYEQY
TRBJ2-7 | TRBV3-1/TRBV3-2 | - | ASSQSRGGVKQY
TRBJ1-1 | TRBV5-1 | - | ASSPSMNTEAF
TRBJ1-1 | TRBV5-5 | - | ASSPSGTPNTEAF
TRBJ1-5 | TRBV7-3 | - | ASDYHRWGGFSNQPQH
TRBJ2-7 | TRBV28 | - | ASSAPGGGYEQY
TRBJ2-7 | TRBV7-8 | many | ASSSVRDGEQY
TRBJ2-3 | TRBV9 | - | ASSVVGSYADTQY
TRBJ2-2 | TRBV7-2 | - | ASSPRTSTGELF
TRBJ2-7 | TRBV12-3/TRBV12-4 | - | ASSLNRGYEQY
TRBJ1-5 | TRBV3-1/TRBV3-2 | - | ASSQESGDRGSVEPQH
TRBJ1-1 | TRBV12-5 | - | ASGLVGGTEAF
TRBJ1-2 | TRBV28 | - | ASSLSGAGGYT
TRBJ2-7 | TRBV6-1 | - | ASSEAPRRRLAEAYEQY
TRBJ2-1 | TRBV7-3 | once | ASSASGGTDEQF
TRBJ1-3 | TRBV9 | - | ASGTGGNTIY
TRBJ2-7 | TRBV19 | - | ASSPPGGTYEQY
TRBJ1-1 | TRBV3-1/TRBV3-2 | - | ASSQDLWNTEAF
TRBJ2-6 | TRBV5-6 | - | ASSQRWGTAGANVLT
TRBJ2-7 | TRBV11-2 | - | ASSLEVSSYEQY
TRBJ1-5 | TRBV2 | - | ASSEDSSNQPQH
TRBJ1-3 | TRBV5-1 | - | ASSFGGTSLSGNTIY
TRBJ1-5 | TRBV5-4 | - | ASSKDNQPQH
TRBJ2-7 | TRBV7-9 | - | ASSPRTGQGARAQY
TRBJ2-5 | TRBV25-1 | - | ASSGYLGLAGGDETQY
TRBJ1-5 | TRBV7-3 | - | ASSPTSGGGQPQH
TRBJ1-1 | TRBV6-1 | - | ASSQPGQGNTEAF
TRBJ2-7 | TRBV11-2 | - | ASSRQGSSYEQY
TRBJ1-2 | TRBV7-8 | - | ASSLDPAKGEYGYT
TRBJ1-2 | TRBV7-9 | - | ASSGAGTGYGYT
TRBJ2-5 | TRBV7-3 | - | ASSPQGIEETQY
TRBJ2-3 | TRBV4-2 | - | ASSQEMGSGTDTQY
TRBJ2-6 | TRBV2 | once | ASNPGANVLT